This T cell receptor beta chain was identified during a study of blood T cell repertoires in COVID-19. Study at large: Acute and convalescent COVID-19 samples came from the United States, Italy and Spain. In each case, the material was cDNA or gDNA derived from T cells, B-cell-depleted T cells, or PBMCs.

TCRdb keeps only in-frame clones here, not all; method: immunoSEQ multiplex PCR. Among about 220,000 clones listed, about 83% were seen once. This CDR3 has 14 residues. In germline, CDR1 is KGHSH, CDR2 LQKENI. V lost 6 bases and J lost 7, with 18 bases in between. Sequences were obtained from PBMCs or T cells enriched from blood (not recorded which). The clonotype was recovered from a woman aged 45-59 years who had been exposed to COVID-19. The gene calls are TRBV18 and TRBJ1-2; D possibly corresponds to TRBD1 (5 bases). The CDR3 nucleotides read TGTGCCAGCTCCCCGCCCCAGGGTGTGGGTGGCTACACCTTC. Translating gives CASSPPQGVGGYTF. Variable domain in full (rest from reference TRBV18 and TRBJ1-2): NAGVMQNPRHLVRRRGQEARLRCSPMKGHSHVYWYRQLPEEGLKFMVYLQKENIIDESGMPKERFSAEFPKEGPSILRIQQVVRGDSAAYFCASSPPQGVGGYTFGSGTRLTVV.